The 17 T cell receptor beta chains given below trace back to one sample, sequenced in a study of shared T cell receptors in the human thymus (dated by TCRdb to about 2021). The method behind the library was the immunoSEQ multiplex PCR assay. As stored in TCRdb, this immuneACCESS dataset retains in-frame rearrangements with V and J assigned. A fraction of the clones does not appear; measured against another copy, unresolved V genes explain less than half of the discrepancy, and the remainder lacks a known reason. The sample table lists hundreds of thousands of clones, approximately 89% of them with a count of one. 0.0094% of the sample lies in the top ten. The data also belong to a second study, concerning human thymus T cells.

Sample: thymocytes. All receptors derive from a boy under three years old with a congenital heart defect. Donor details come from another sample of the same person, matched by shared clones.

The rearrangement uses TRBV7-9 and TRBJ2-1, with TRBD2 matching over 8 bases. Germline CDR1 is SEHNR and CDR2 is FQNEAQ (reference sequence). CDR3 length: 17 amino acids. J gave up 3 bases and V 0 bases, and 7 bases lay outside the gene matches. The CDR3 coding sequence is TGTGCCAGCAGCTTAGCTAGCGGGAAAGCCGACTACAATGAGCAGTTCTTC. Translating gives CASSLASGKADYNEQFF.

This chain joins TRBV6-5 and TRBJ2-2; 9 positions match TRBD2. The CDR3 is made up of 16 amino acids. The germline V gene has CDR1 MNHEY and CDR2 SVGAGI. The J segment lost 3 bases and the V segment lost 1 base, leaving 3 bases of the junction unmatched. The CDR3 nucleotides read TGTGCCAGCAGTTACTTTAGCGGGAGAGACACCGGGGAGCTGTTTTTT. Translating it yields CASSYFSGRDTGELFF.

The CDR3 is CASITEEPGSRLSYTF. CDR3 bases: TGTGCCAGCATCACAGAAGAGCCAGGGTCCCGCTTAAGCTACACCTTC. This chain joins TRBV11-2 and TRBJ1-2; maybe TRBD1 (5 bases). The CDR3 has 16 amino acids. V was trimmed by 7 bases and J by 9 bases, leaving 27 bases between them. The germline CDR1 and CDR2 sequences are SGHAT and FQNNGV.

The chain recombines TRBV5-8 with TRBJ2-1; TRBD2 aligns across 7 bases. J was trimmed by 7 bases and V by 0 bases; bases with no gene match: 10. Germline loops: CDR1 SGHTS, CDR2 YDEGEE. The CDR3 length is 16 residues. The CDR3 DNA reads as TGTGCCAGCAGCTTGGCCTCTAGCGGCGAATGGAATGAGCAGTTCTTC. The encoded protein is CASSLASSGEWNEQFF.

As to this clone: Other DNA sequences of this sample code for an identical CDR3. The CDR3 coding sequence is TGCGCCAGCAGCCAAGAAGGAGGAAATCAGCCCCAGCATTTT. It yields the protein CASSQEGGNQPQHF. This chain connects TRBV4-1 to TRBJ1-5; D is unresolved. Germline-derived CDR1 and CDR2 are MGHRA and YSYEKL. V shed 0 bases and J shed 4 bases, with 7 bases lying between them. The CDR3 totals 14 residues.

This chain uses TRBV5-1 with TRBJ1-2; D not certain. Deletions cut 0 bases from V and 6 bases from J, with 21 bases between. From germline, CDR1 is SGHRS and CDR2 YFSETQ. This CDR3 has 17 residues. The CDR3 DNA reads TGCGCCAGCAGCTTGGAACCTGGGAGGGAGTCGGGAGATGGCTACACCTTC. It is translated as CASSLEPGRESGDGYTF.

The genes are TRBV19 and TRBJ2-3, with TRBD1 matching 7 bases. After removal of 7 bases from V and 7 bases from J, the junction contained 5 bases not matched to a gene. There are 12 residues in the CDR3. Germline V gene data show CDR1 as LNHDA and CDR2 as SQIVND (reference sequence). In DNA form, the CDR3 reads TGTGCCAGTAAGGGGACAGCTTATACGCAGTATTTT. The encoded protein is CASKGTAYTQYF.

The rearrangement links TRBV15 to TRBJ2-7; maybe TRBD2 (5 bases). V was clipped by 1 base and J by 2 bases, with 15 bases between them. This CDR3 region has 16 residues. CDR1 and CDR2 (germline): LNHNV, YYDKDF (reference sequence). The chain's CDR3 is CATSRVGGSSTYEQYF. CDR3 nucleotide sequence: TGTGCCACCAGCAGAGTTGGCGGGTCCTCTACCTACGAGCAGTACTTC.

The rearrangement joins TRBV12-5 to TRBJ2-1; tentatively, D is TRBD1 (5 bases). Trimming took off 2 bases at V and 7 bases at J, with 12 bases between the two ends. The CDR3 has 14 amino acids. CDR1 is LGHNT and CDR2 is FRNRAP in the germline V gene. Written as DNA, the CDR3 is TGTGCTAGTGGTTTGTCCCCAGGGTGGAATGAGCAGTTCTTC. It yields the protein CASGLSPGWNEQFF.

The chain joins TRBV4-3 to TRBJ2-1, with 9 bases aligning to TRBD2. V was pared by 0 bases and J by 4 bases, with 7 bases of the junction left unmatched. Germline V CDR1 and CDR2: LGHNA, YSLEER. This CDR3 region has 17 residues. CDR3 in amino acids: CASSQENLAGAYNEQFF. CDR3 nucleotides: TGCGCCAGCAGCCAAGAAAACTTAGCGGGAGCATACAATGAGCAGTTCTTC.

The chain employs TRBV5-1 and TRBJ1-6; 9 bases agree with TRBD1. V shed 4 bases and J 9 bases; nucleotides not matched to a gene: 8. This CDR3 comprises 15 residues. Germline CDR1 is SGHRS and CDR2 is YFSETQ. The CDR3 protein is CASSHRDRAGSPLHF. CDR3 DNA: TGCGCCAGCAGCCACCGGGACAGGGCGGGTTCACCCCTCCACTTT.

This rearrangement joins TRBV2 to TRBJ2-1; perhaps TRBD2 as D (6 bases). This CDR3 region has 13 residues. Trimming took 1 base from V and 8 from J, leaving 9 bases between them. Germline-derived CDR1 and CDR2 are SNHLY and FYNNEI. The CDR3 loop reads CASSEESGDEQFF. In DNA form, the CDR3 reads TGTGCCAGCAGTGAAGAATCGGGAGATGAGCAGTTCTTC.

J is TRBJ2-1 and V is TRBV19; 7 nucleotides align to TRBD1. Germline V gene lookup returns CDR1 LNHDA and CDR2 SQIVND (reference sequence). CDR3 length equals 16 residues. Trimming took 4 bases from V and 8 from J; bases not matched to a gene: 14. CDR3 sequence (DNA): TGTGCCAGTAGTAAACGGACAGGATTCGGCTTGGATGAGCAGTTCTTC. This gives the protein CASSKRTGFGLDEQFF. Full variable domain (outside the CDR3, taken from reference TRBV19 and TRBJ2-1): DGGITQSPKYLFRKEGQNVTLSCEQNLNHDAMYWYRQDPGQGLRLIYYSQIVNDFQKGDIAEGYSVSREKKESFPLTVTSAQKNPTAFYLCASSKRTGFGLDEQFFGPGTRLTVL.

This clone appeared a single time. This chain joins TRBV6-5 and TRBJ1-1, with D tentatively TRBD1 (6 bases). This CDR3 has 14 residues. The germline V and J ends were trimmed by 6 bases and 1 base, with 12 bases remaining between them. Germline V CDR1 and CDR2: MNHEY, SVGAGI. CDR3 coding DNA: TGTGCCAGCAGGGAACAGGGAACGAACACTGAAGCTTTCTTT. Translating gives CASREQGTNTEAFF.

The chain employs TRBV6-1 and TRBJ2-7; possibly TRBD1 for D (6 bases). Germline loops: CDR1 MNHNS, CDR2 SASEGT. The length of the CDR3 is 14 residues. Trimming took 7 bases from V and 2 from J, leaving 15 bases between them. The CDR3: CASKETGLTYEQYF. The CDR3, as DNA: TGTGCCAGCAAGGAGACAGGACTTACCTACGAGCAGTACTTC.

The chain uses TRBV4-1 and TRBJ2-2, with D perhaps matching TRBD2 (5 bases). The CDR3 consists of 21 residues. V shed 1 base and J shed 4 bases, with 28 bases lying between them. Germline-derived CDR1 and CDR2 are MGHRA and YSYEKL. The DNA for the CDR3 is TGCGCCAGCAGCCAAGTAATGGAACCTAGCCGCAGAAAGAGTTGCACCGGGGAGCTGTTTTTT. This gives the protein CASSQVMEPSRRKSCTGELFF.

CDR3 amino acids: CASSPPGYHLANYGYTF. The CDR3 DNA reads TGTGCCAGCAGTCCGCCAGGATACCATTTAGCTAACTATGGCTACACCTTC. J is TRBJ1-2 and V is TRBV27; D gene ambiguous. This CDR3 has 17 residues. Looked up from germline, CDR1 is MNHEY and CDR2 is SMNVEV (reference sequence). Trimming took off 5 bases at V and 0 bases at J, with 19 bases between the two ends.